The 25 T cell receptor beta chains reported below all come from one sample, sequenced in a study of blood T cell repertoires in COVID-19. The assay was immunoSEQ multiplex PCR, and TCRdb's table has in-frame clones only and misses some. The sample lists about 120,000 clones, roughly three quarters occurring once. Specimen: peripheral blood. These receptor sequences come from a human donor in a cohort sampled during active COVID-19.

V usage is TRBV6-5 and J usage is TRBJ2-3, with 8 bases lining up with TRBD2. Trimming took 5 bases from V and 5 from J; bases not matched to a gene: 9. The CDR3 covers 15 residues. CDR1 MNHEY and CDR2 SVGAGI come from the germline V gene. CDR3 protein: CASSRRAGAGDTQYF. The CDR3 DNA follows: TGTGCCAGCAGTCGCAGAGCGGGAGCGGGAGATACGCAGTATTTT.

The genes are TRBV6-5 and TRBJ2-7; D may be TRBD2 (6 bases). The V gene lost 0 bases and the J gene lost 2 bases, with 14 bases spanning the gap. The CDR3 covers 16 residues. The V gene's germline CDR1 is MNHEY and CDR2 SVGAGI. The CDR3 DNA reads TGTGCCAGCAGTTACTCGAGGGAGGAATCGACCTACGAGCAGTACTTC. Amino acid sequence: CASSYSREESTYEQYF.

In this sample, this clone turned up once. The genes are TRBV28 and TRBJ1-2; TRBD1 might be the D (6 bases). The CDR3 is made up of 15 amino acids. V gave up 4 bases and J gave up 5 bases, with 17 bases separating them. Germline V gene sequence: CDR1 MDHEN, CDR2 SYDVKM. CDR3 sequence reads: CASSSRGGGLYGYTF. Here the CDR3 DNA reads TGTGCCAGCAGTTCCCGAGGGGGAGGGCTGTATGGCTACACCTTC.

V is TRBV20-1 and J is TRBJ1-1; no clear D gene. This CDR3 contains 11 residues. The V gene lost 5 bases and the J gene lost 0 bases, with 4 bases spanning the gap. The germline V gene encodes CDR1 DFQATT and CDR2 SNEGSKA (reference sequence). The DNA for the CDR3 is TGCAGTGCTGTTATGAACACTGAAGCTTTCTTT. Translation gives CSAVMNTEAFF.

The chain links TRBV30 to TRBJ1-6; 8 nucleotides align to TRBD1. The CDR3 spans 15 residues. The germline gives CDR1 GTSNPN, CDR2 SVGIG (reference sequence). With V trimmed by 2 bases and J by 10 bases, 10 bases remained unmatched. CDR3 residues: CAWSKGGTGGSPLHF. CDR3 DNA: TGTGCCTGGAGTAAAGGGGGGACAGGAGGATCACCCCTCCACTTT.

This clone came up once. The chain joins TRBV11-3 to TRBJ2-6; 8 bases are a match to TRBD1. Germline V gene sequence: CDR1 SGHNT, CDR2 YENEEA. The CDR3 totals 19 residues. V was clipped by 5 bases and J by 0 bases; unmatched bases: 12. The CDR3 DNA sequence: TGTGCCAGCAGCCCCGGGCAGGGGGCGAAGAGCTCTGGGGCCAACGTCCTGACTTTC. Amino acids: CASSPGQGAKSSGANVLTF. Full variable domain (missing parts from reference TRBV11-3 and TRBJ2-6): EAGVVQSPRYKIIEKKQPVAFWCNPISGHNTLYWYLQNLGQGPELLIRYENEEAVDDSQLPKDRFSAERLKGVDSTLKIQPAELGDSAVYLCASSPGQGAKSSGANVLTFGAGSRLTVL.

The gene calls are TRBV14 and TRBJ2-7, with no clear D. CDR3 size: 15 residues. The V gene lost 4 bases and the J gene lost 3 bases, with 16 bases spanning the gap. Germline V gives CDR1 SGHDN, CDR2 FVKESK. The CDR3 protein is CASSPRSSYVYEQYF. DNA of the CDR3: TGTGCCAGCAGCCCCCGAAGTAGCTACGTCTACGAGCAGTACTTC. The variable domain in full, with the rest retrieved from reference TRBV14 and TRBJ2-7, is EAGVTQFPSHSVIEKGQTVTLRCDPISGHDNLYWYRRVMGKEIKFLLHFVKESKQDESGMPNNRFLAERTGGTYSTLKVQPAELEDSGVYFCASSPRSSYVYEQYFGPGTRLTVT.

The CDR3 protein is CASSFTPNYGYTF. In nucleotides, the CDR3 is TGTGCCAGCAGCTTCACACCCAACTATGGCTACACCTTC. The chain couples TRBV7-2 to TRBJ1-2; D uncertain. The CDR3 consists of 13 residues. CDR1 is SGHTA and CDR2 is FQGNSA in the germline V gene. Trimming pared 3 bases from V and 2 bases from J, leaving 7 bases between.

This chain joins TRBV4-1 and TRBJ1-1; no firm D call. CDR1 MGHRA and CDR2 YSYEKL come from the germline V gene. Trimming cost V 1 base and J 5 bases, with 8 bases left between them. This CDR3 region has 13 residues. In DNA, the CDR3 is TGCGCCAGCAGCCAAGCGGGGTGGACTGAAGCTTTCTTT. It yields the protein CASSQAGWTEAFF.

The chain recombines TRBV11-2 with TRBJ1-1; D gene ambiguous. Looked up from germline, CDR1 is SGHAT and CDR2 is FQNNGV. The CDR3 has 12 amino acids. The V end was cut by 6 bases, the J end by 0 bases, with 5 bases between. This chain's CDR3 is CASRSVNTEAFF. The CDR3 DNA sequence: TGTGCCAGCAGGTCAGTGAACACTGAAGCTTTCTTT.

This clone turned up a few times. The chain employs TRBV6-5 and TRBJ1-2; D gene uncertain. This CDR3 has 14 amino acids. Germline V gene sequence: CDR1 MNHEY, CDR2 SVGAGI. The germline V and J ends were trimmed by 8 bases and 2 bases, with 15 bases remaining between them. As DNA, the CDR3 is TGTGCCAGCCGCGGGTCGTTTCTGAACTATGGCTACACCTTC. Its translation: CASRGSFLNYGYTF.

This clone was seen a few times. The rearrangement uses TRBV3-1 (or the pseudogene TRBV3-2) and TRBJ1-4; 11 bases map to TRBD1. Germline V gives CDR1 LGHDT, CDR2 YNNKEL (reference sequence). The V segment lost 1 base and the J segment 6 bases; nucleotides outside the gene matches: 13. The CDR3 is 19 residues long. This CDR3 is CASSQAGGTGGILDEKLFF. Written as DNA, the CDR3 is TGTGCCAGCAGCCAAGCAGGCGGGACAGGGGGGATTCTGGATGAAAAACTGTTTTTT.

The chain joins TRBV2 to TRBJ1-6, with D maybe TRBD1 (5 bases). V lost 6 bases and J lost 8, with 14 bases in between. In germline, CDR1 is SNHLY, CDR2 FYNNEI. The length of the CDR3 is 14 residues. CDR3 nucleotides: TGTGCCAGCAGCGCGACAGAGGCCTATTCACCCCTCCACTTT. Translated: CASSATEAYSPLHF.

The genes are TRBV10-3 and TRBJ1-2, with TRBD1 matching 7 bases. This CDR3 is 16 amino acids long. Unmatched junction bases numbered 14, after V lost 6 bases and J lost 4 bases. Germline V gene data show CDR1 as ENHRY and CDR2 as SYGVKD. Written as DNA, the CDR3 is TGTGCCATCAGCCAAGGGGGCAATGAACTGGGCTATGGCTACACCTTC. Translation gives CAISQGGNELGYGYTF.

This clone was counted a single time. This chain connects TRBV28 to TRBJ2-7, with D tentatively TRBD2 (6 bases). The CDR3 extends over 15 amino acids. V dropped 6 bases and J dropped 7 bases, with 22 bases sitting between them. Germline values: CDR1 MDHEN, CDR2 SYDVKM. DNA for the CDR3: TGTGCCAGCAGCCTCTCTCGAGTTGCTGGGAGGGAGCAGTACTTC. Amino acids: CASSLSRVAGREQYF.

The chain employs TRBV30 and TRBJ1-1, with 9 bases fitting TRBD1. V was clipped by 4 bases and J by 5 bases; unmatched bases: 11. The germline CDR1 and CDR2 sequences are GTSNPN and SVGIG (reference sequence). The CDR3 is 15 residues long. In DNA form, the CDR3 reads TGTGCCTGGACAATTACCGGGACAGGGCTGACTGAAGCTTTCTTT. This sequence encodes CAWTITGTGLTEAFF.

This sequence joins TRBV6-5 and TRBJ2-7; 9 bases match TRBD1. The CDR3 consists of 12 residues. The V gene end was trimmed by 6 bases and the J gene end by 6 bases; junction bases not matched to a gene: 3. Per germline, CDR1 MNHEY and CDR2 SVGAGI. The CDR3 is CASSRTGAEQYF. The CDR3 DNA reads TGTGCCAGCAGCAGGACAGGGGCCGAGCAGTACTTC.

V and J are TRBV6-6 and TRBJ2-7, with 7 positions matching TRBD1. The germline V gene has CDR1 MNHNY and CDR2 SVGAGI (reference sequence). The CDR3 is made up of 15 amino acids. The V segment lost 4 bases and the J segment 7 bases; nucleotides outside the gene matches: 13. The CDR3 DNA is TGTGCCAGCAGTTTAGGGACAGATCCTGTTTATGAGCAGTACTTC. Its protein product is CASSLGTDPVYEQYF.

The chain carries TRBV18 and TRBJ1-6; D is uncertain. V lost 3 bases and J 10 bases, leaving 10 bases between the germline ends. Germline loops: CDR1 KGHSH, CDR2 LQKENI. The CDR3 extends over 13 amino acids. In nucleotides, the CDR3 is TGTGCCAGCTCACCTCATTGGGAGTCACCCCTCCACTTT. Its translation is CASSPHWESPLHF.

This chain links TRBV7-9 with TRBJ1-2; the D is unclear. Germline V gene data show CDR1 as SEHNR and CDR2 as FQNEAQ (reference sequence). The ends were cut back, 4 bases at V and 4 bases at J, with 19 bases in the middle. The CDR3 totals 16 residues. The CDR3 region has the DNA TGTGCCAGCAGCTCCTCTGACGGCCTCGGGAGCTATGGCTACACCTTC. Translation: CASSSSDGLGSYGYTF. The full variable domain, in which reference TRBV7-9 and TRBJ1-2 provide the parts outside the CDR3, is DTGVSQNPRHKITKRGQNVTFRCDPISEHNRLYWYRQTLGQGPEFLTYFQNEAQLEKSRLLSDRFSAERPKGSFSTLEIQRTEQGDSAMYLCASSSSDGLGSYGYTFGSGTRLTVV.

This rearrangement joins TRBV2 to TRBJ1-1; 11 nucleotides align to TRBD1. The CDR3 length is 15 residues. Looked up from germline, CDR1 is SNHLY and CDR2 is FYNNEI. V gave up 6 bases and J gave up 4 bases; unmatched junction bases: 7. CDR3 coding DNA: TGTGCCAGCAGACTCAGAGGACAGGGGGCCACTGAAGCTTTCTTT. Amino acids: CASRLRGQGATEAFF.

V gene TRBV3-1 (or the pseudogene TRBV3-2) combines with J gene TRBJ2-1; D might be TRBD2 (5 bases). The CDR3 sequence is 15 residues long. The germline V and J ends were trimmed by 1 base and 8 bases, with 15 bases remaining between them. The germline V gene encodes CDR1 LGHDT and CDR2 YNNKEL (reference sequence). CDR3 sequence: CASSQGAGPPHEQFF. CDR3 bases: TGTGCCAGCAGCCAAGGTGCGGGCCCTCCCCATGAGCAGTTCTTC.

As concerns this clone: At the DNA level, this CDR3 is encoded by other sequences in the same sample as well. This chain uses TRBV5-1 with TRBJ1-2, with TRBD1 identical over 8 bases. The CDR3 runs to 13 residues. After removal of 1 base from V and 6 bases from J, the junction contained 2 bases not matched to a gene. CDR1 is SGHRS, CDR2 YFSETQ, per germline. CDR3 coding DNA: TGCGCCAGCAGCTTGACAGGGGGAGATGGCTACACCTTC. Translated, it gives CASSLTGGDGYTF.

This chain links TRBV7-9 with TRBJ2-7; 13 bases fit TRBD2. The ends lost 5 bases at V and 3 bases at J; junction bases unmatched: 10. The CDR3 extends over 17 amino acids. Germline lookup yields CDR1 SEHNR and CDR2 FQNEAQ (reference sequence). The CDR3 DNA reads as TGTGCCAGCAGCGCGGGGACTAGCGGGACCAAAATCTACGAGCAGTACTTC. Its translation is CASSAGTSGTKIYEQYF.

The rearrangement joins TRBV10-3 to TRBJ2-7, with 8 bases matching TRBD1. Germline V gene sequence: CDR1 ENHRY, CDR2 SYGVKD. CDR3 size: 14 residues. With V trimmed by 3 bases and J by 6 bases, 7 bases remained unmatched. CDR3 residues: CAISDLDRAGEQYF. The CDR3 coding sequence is TGTGCCATCAGTGACCTGGACAGGGCTGGCGAGCAGTACTTC.